This TCR beta chain was found in a study of cytomegalovirus exposure and HLA in healthy donors. In regard to this clone: Its antigen is undetermined.

Study-level points and caveats: After further analysis at a later stage, roughly 16,000 TCR beta sequences were associated with HLA alleles at 0.05 false discovery rate. Roughly uniform depth of sequencing across donors was assumed in presence/absence analyses.

The CDR3 consists of 14 residues. V was trimmed by 4 bases and J by 0 bases, leaving 9 bases between them. Germline CDR1 SNHLY, CDR2 FYNNEI. The study ran its PCR with 60 Vbeta and 13 Jbeta primers. Assay: immunoSEQ multiplex PCR; the TCRdb copy retains only in-frame clones and omits some. This sample has roughly 190,000 clones; about 70% occur once, and the top ten carry about 2%. This sequence was found in a woman aged 25 to 39 in good health and CMV-seronegative. V usage is TRBV2 and J usage is TRBJ1-1; tentatively, D is TRBD1 (5 bases). The sequencing sample was made of PBMCs. CDR3 in DNA: TGTGCCAGCAGTGGCGGGACCATGAACACTGAAGCTTTCTTT. Its protein product is CASSGGTMNTEAFF. Supplemented by reference TRBV2 and TRBJ1-1, the full variable domain reads EPEVTQTPSHQVTQMGQEVILRCVPISNHLYFYWYRQILGQKVEFLVSFYNNEISEKSEIFDDQFSVERPDGSNFTLKIRSTKLEDSAMYFCASSGGTMNTEAFFGQGTRLTVV.